The source of this T cell receptor beta chain is a study of identifying expanded T cells in peripheral blood (dated by TCRdb to between 2017 and 2020). For context, the study as a whole: Separate aliquots of the same genomic DNA pool were sequenced to produce technical replicates, and four replicates were compared in pairs.

No immune events, such as infections, were documented for the healthy donors during the collection period. Time-dependent variance in a beta-binomial model of T-cell clone differential abundance was calibrated using healthy-donor blood repertoires as a training cohort. The training cohort included approximately 10 healthy donors, of whom 3 were female and 7 were male. Donor ages ranged from about 29 to 65 years, with an average of roughly 47 years. Whole blood was collected from each healthy donor at three time points spaced roughly two weeks apart and obtained from a commercial supplier. For immunosequencing, genomic DNA was extracted from unsorted whole blood. V lost 1 base and J lost 4 bases; the stretch between them is 13 bases long. Measured from the cysteine to the phenylalanine, the CDR3 is 15 residues long. Left in the record is the CDR3 DNA by itself, 45 bases read in frame from the first base. CDR1 and CDR2 were assigned from the germline V gene as SGHDN and FVKESK.

The immunoSEQ Assay, which uses bias-controlled multiplex PCR amplification of genomic DNA, was used to profile TCRbeta CDR3 regions. The authors' analysis ran thus. To quantify the absolute abundance of each unique TCRbeta CDR3 region, the sequences were collapsed and filtered. Two models were used to test differential abundance: a binomial model (Fisher-equivalent) and a beta-binomial model that adds time-dependent variance fitted from healthy donors. Any clone with fewer than 5 combined templates was excluded, and a clone was called differentially abundant if its Benjamini-Hochberg FDR was below 0.01. Beta-binomial variance was modeled as a function of total template count across the two samples using the form v = (b*log(k)+a)^2. Not all clones reach the TCRdb copy of this immuneACCESS table, which keeps in-frame sequences only. Checked studies attribute under half of the gap to unresolved V genes and leave the rest unexplained. The V and J calls and clone size were taken over from that table, and D and trimming were inferred from the DNA. In this sample the table shows approximately 90,000 clones, approximately 84% of which occur a single time. 4.5% of the sample goes to the ten largest clones.

Worth noting for this clone: The antigen it binds to is not known. Per-base quality was not reported, and no clone a single base away is much larger than it.

General conclusions and limits of the study: Across all healthy-donor time intervals, the beta-binomial model significantly lowered both the number of clones called differentially abundant and the false-positive rate. Around 1.2 differentially abundant clones were flagged by the binomial model between technical replicates, whereas about 16 and 19 were flagged over approximately two weeks and four weeks, respectively. Variance in clone template counts between approximately two-week samples significantly increased with total template count across all healthy donors. It was expected by the authors that biological variance in healthy repertoires might increase further over much longer intervals, such as months to years.

Material for sequencing was blood. The V and J segments used are TRBV14 and TRBJ1-1, with the D segment identity uncertain. The receptor was derived from a person aged 18-70 years in good health. The DNA reads TGTGCCAGCAGCCAAGTTTCTGTGAGGGCCACTGAAGCTTTCTTT. Translated, this is CASSQVSVRATEAFF.